This entry features one TCR beta chain sequence. The germline V and J ends were trimmed by 4 bases and 5 bases, with 17 bases remaining between them. Germline CDR1 reads MGHDK; CDR2 reads SYGVNS. This CDR3 is built from 15 residues. This entry belongs to a study of blood T cell repertoires in COVID-19. Study summary: PBMCs, B-cell-depleted T cells, or T cells provided the cDNA or gDNA that made up the material.

In the original analysis: Scientists estimated how many nucleated cells there were by amplifying reference gene primers. TCRdb keeps only in-frame clones here, not all; method: immunoSEQ multiplex PCR. For V, J and clone size, that table is used; D and trimming come from the DNA. This sample yields about 360,000 clones, of which approximately 86% are seen a single time; about 2.9% belongs to the top ten. The V call is TRBV25-1, the J call TRBJ2-5; D call uncertain. Sequenced input: peripheral blood. This TCR was recovered from a human donor in a cohort sampled during active COVID-19. CDR3 coding DNA: TGTGCCAGCAGTGGAGATGTGCGCCCCTGGGAGACCCAGTACTTC. Encoded protein: CASSGDVRPWETQYF. Complete variable domain (other parts from reference TRBV25-1 and TRBJ2-5): EADIYQTPRYLVIGTGKKITLECSQTMGHDKMYWYQQDPGMELHLIHYSYGVNSTEKGDLSSESTVSRIRTEHFPLTLESARPSHTSQYLCASSGDVRPWETQYFGPGTRLLVL.